This T cell receptor (beta chain) was retrieved from a study of T cell changes during pregnancy in multiple sclerosis. Clones were read by immunoSEQ multiplex PCR, and TCRdb kept only the in-frame ones, dropping some. In the table there are over 60,000 clones, roughly 96% of which are singletons. Germline V gives CDR1 LNHDA, CDR2 SQIVND (reference sequence). V was pared by 8 bases and J by 7 bases, with 15 bases between. The CDR3 is made up of 12 amino acids. This sequence originates from a female donor with multiple sclerosis, enrolled in a pregnancy study. The sequenced sample was CD8+ T cells from peripheral blood mononuclear cells, obtained after pregnancy. V usage is TRBV19 and J usage is TRBJ2-7; D possibly corresponds to TRBD1 (5 bases). This CDR3 reads CASSDSVLEQYF. For the CDR3, the DNA is TGTGCCAGTTCCGACAGTGTTTTAGAGCAGTACTTC.